This T cell receptor beta chain was captured in a study of blood T cell repertoires in COVID-19. At the level of the study: COVID-19 samples from acute and convalescent phases originated in the United States, Italy and Spain. PBMCs, B-cell-depleted T cells, or T cells provided the cDNA or gDNA that made up the material.

The CDR3 totals 16 residues. V dropped 3 bases and J dropped 2; count of bases not matched to a gene: 7. The germline CDR1 and CDR2 sequences are WNHNN and SYGVQD (reference sequence). Authors' processing steps: Quantification of nucleated cells was approximated via reference gene primer amplification. Produced via immunoSEQ multiplex PCR; TCRdb's table is partial and in-frame only. V and J calls and clone size are given by that table; D and trimming were obtained from the DNA. This sample has approximately 240,000 clones; just under 85% occur once, and the top ten carry more than 6%. This clone appeared a few times.

This TCR was recovered from a woman aged 55-70 years with active or convalescent COVID-19. The source material was peripheral blood. The chain uses TRBV10-1 and TRBJ2-5; the match to TRBD1 covers 9 bases. The CDR3 DNA follows: TGCGCCAGCAGTGACCGGGGACAGGGAAGACAAGAGACCCAGTACTTC. Amino acids: CASSDRGQGRQETQYF.